This T cell receptor beta chain was identified during a study of identical twins. This clonotype was recorded at least ten times. Each CDR3 protein is one row after TCRdb ran MiXCR on the 5' RACE reads. In the table there are about 700,000 distinct CDR3 sequences, less than 10% of which are singletons. The V gene's germline CDR1 is SGDLS and CDR2 YYNGEE. The CDR3 runs to 14 residues. V shed 0 bases and J shed 2 bases, with 9 bases lying between them. This same sample was also taken into another study, of yellow fever vaccine responses in identical twins.

Sequences were obtained from PBMCs. The sequence was collected from a woman aged 18-29 years in good health. The V and J genes are TRBV9 and TRBJ2-7; D perhaps matches TRBD2 (6 bases). The CDR3 nucleotides are TGTGCCAGCAGCGTAGGCGGGACGGCCTACGAGCAGTACTTC. It is translated as CASSVGGTAYEQYF. Supplemented by reference TRBV9 and TRBJ2-7, the full variable domain reads DSGVTQTPKHLITATGQRVTLRCSPRSGDLSVYWYQQSLDQGLQFLIQYYNGEERAKGNILERFSAQQFPDLHSELNLSSLELGDSALYFCASSVGGTAYEQYFGPGTRLTVT.